A single sample gave rise to the 10 T cell receptor beta chains below, sequenced in a study of shared clonotypes between healthy human individuals. Data came from immunoSEQ multiplex PCR; TCRdb stores just in-frame clones and leaves some out. This table has hundreds of thousands of clones, 76% appearing once. The sample taken for sequencing was PBMCs. All receptors come from a woman between 35 and 50 years old in good health. Some clones in this sample may be carry-over from other donors' samples.

The V and J genes are TRBV29-1 and TRBJ1-1; tentatively, D is TRBD1 (5 bases). V was cut by 3 bases and J by 2 bases, with 13 bases left in between. Germline CDR1 SQVTM, CDR2 ANQGSEA. The CDR3 extends over 14 amino acids. Here the CDR3 DNA reads TGCAGCGTTGAGGAGGTGGGGCGCAACACTGAAGCTTTCTTT. It codes for CSVEEVGRNTEAFF.

The chain employs TRBV18 and TRBJ2-6; 9 bases align to TRBD2. Germline CDR1 reads KGHSH; CDR2 reads LQKENI. Losses at the gene ends were 4 bases for V and 7 bases for J; bases not matched to a gene: 2. The CDR3 sequence is 14 residues long. In DNA, the CDR3 is TGTGCCAGCTCACAAGCGGGGGGCGCCAACGTCCTGACTTTC. Its translation is CASSQAGGANVLTF.

This clone was recorded a few times. In DNA, the CDR3 is TGTGCCAGCAGCCTCACAGGGGGCAGTAATGGCTACACCTTC. This gives the protein CASSLTGGSNGYTF. This chain connects TRBV2 to TRBJ1-2; TRBD1 matches at 9 bases. V shed 6 bases and J 6 bases; nucleotides not matched to a gene: 8. Germline-derived CDR1 and CDR2 are SNHLY and FYNNEI. The CDR3 totals 14 residues.

This chain connects TRBV27 to TRBJ2-5; 10 bases fit TRBD2. The CDR3 length is 15 residues. Germline V gene lookup returns CDR1 MNHEY and CDR2 SMNVEV (reference sequence). The ends lost 6 bases at V and 2 bases at J; junction bases unmatched: 6. CDR3 in amino acids: CASRQIAGGQETQYF. CDR3 bases: TGTGCCAGCAGACAAATAGCGGGAGGACAAGAGACCCAGTACTTC.

The count of this clone is one. The rearrangement links TRBV10-3 to TRBJ2-7, with D unresolved. Trimming left V 6 bases short and J 5 bases short, with 14 bases between. CDR1 ENHRY and CDR2 SYGVKD come from the germline V gene. The CDR3 sequence is 13 residues long. The CDR3 nucleotides are TGTGCCATCAGGGATGCTAGAGTGAACGAGCAGTACTTC. Protein sequence: CAIRDARVNEQYF.

This clone has just one count. The CDR3 DNA is TGTGCCAGCAGCCCTCGGCGGACTAGGAATTACGAGCAGTACTTC. This translates into CASSPRRTRNYEQYF. The rearrangement uses TRBV7-2 and TRBJ2-7; TRBD2 matches 7 bases. After removal of 5 bases from V and 4 bases from J, the junction contained 11 bases not matched to a gene. This CDR3 comprises 15 residues. Germline V gives CDR1 SGHTA, CDR2 FQGNSA.

For this clone: In the same sample, other DNA sequences code for this CDR3. The CDR3 DNA reads as TGTGCCAGCAGCTTAGTAGGGGGGTTTAGGACTGAAGCTTTCTTT. This encodes CASSLVGGFRTEAFF. This rearrangement joins TRBV7-9 to TRBJ1-1; TRBD1 is a possible D gene (6 bases). CDR1 and CDR2 from the germline V gene are SEHNR and FQNEAQ (reference sequence). The CDR3 runs to 15 residues. Trimming cost V 1 base and J 5 bases, with 14 bases left between them.

The chain has TRBV28 and TRBJ2-7; D remains ambiguous. The length of the CDR3 is 16 residues. Germline CDR1 and CDR2: MDHEN and SYDVKM. V lost 7 bases, J lost 2 bases, and 21 bases lay in between. The CDR3 DNA reads TGTGCCAGCACCCTTAATAGGGCAGGTGGAGCCTACGAGCAGTACTTC. This gives the protein CASTLNRAGGAYEQYF.

This clone was counted between two and nine times. The rearrangement joins TRBV30 to TRBJ2-2; 10 positions agree with TRBD1. V shed 7 bases and J 3 bases; nucleotides not matched to a gene: 5. Germline values: CDR1 GTSNPN, CDR2 SVGIG (reference sequence). This CDR3 has 14 amino acids. DNA for the CDR3: TGTGCCTCCCAGGACAGGGGGTACACCGGGGAGCTGTTTTTT. Protein sequence: CASQDRGYTGELFF.

CDR3 coding DNA: TGTGCCAGCAGGGGGCGGGGAATAAATACGCAGTATTTT. Translating gives CASRGRGINTQYF. This sequence joins TRBV27 and TRBJ2-3, with D perhaps TRBD2 (6 bases). The CDR3 sequence is 13 residues long. Germline lookup yields CDR1 MNHEY and CDR2 SMNVEV (reference sequence). V lost 6 bases and J lost 7, with 14 bases in between.